The 23 T cell receptor beta chains listed next were all sequenced from one sample in a study of graft-versus-host responses after intestinal transplantation. The study plated some 200,000 CFSE-labeled responders with some 200,000 irradiated, violet-dye-labeled stimulators. Sequencing used immunoSEQ multiplex PCR; TCRdb keeps in-frame clones, though not all of them. The sample contains roughly 4,700 clones, 27% of which appear only once. Sequencing was performed on alloreactive CD8+ T cells from a mixed lymphocyte reaction culture, taken before transplantation. Described subset: CFSE-low proliferating T cells sorted from roughly 6-day pre-transplant mixed lymphocyte reaction (GvH or HvG direction). The receptors stem from a human patient who was an organ donor for intestinal transplantation.

The V gene is TRBV6-5, the J gene TRBJ1-2; D not certain. The CDR3 has 15 residues. The V and J ends lost 5 bases and 0 bases respectively, with 13 bases between them. Per the germline V gene, CDR1 is MNHEY and CDR2 is SVGAGI. The CDR3, as DNA: TGTGCCAGCAGTCTCTCTGCGGCAGCTAACTATGGCTACACCTTC. It yields the protein CASSLSAAANYGYTF.

This clone was counted between two and nine times. CDR3 in DNA: TGTGCCAGCAGTAATGGGGACATCCAAGAGACCCAGTACTTC. Residues: CASSNGDIQETQYF. The rearrangement uses TRBV6-6 and TRBJ2-5, with a tentative D call TRBD1 (6 bases). CDR1 and CDR2 from the germline V gene are MNHNY and SVGAGI (reference sequence). This CDR3 has 14 residues. Trimming left V 5 bases short and J 1 base short, with 11 bases between.

By sample share, this clone is large (0.1 to 1%). The chain has TRBV7-9 and TRBJ1-2; 10 bases are a match to TRBD1. Germline trimming cut 5 bases from V and 0 bases from J; bases unmatched to any gene: 3. The V gene's germline CDR1 is SEHNR and CDR2 FQNEAQ (reference sequence). The CDR3 is 15 amino acids. CDR3 in DNA: TGTGCCAGCAGCCACGGACAGGGGGCTAACTATGGCTACACCTTC. It specifies CASSHGQGANYGYTF.

The chain recombines TRBV9 with TRBJ2-2, with 11 bases identical to TRBD1. V shed 5 bases, J shed 5 bases, and the junction held 8 bases outside the gene matches. The CDR3 has 16 residues. Germline V gene data show CDR1 as SGDLS and CDR2 as YYNGEE. The CDR3 coding sequence is TGTGCCAGCAGTATCCGGGGACAGGGGGAAACCGGGGAGCTGTTTTTT. Its protein product is CASSIRGQGETGELFF.

This clone was counted only a few times. This chain joins TRBV29-1 and TRBJ2-7, with no clear D. Trimming left V 4 bases short and J 2 bases short, with 12 bases between. Germline CDR1 and CDR2: SQVTM and ANQGSEA. The CDR3 totals 13 residues. CDR3 DNA sequence: TGCAGCGTTGTTGGTGGCCAAACCTACGAGCAGTACTTC. Amino acids: CSVVGGQTYEQYF.

The genes are TRBV7-9 and TRBJ2-2; D not resolved. Germline values: CDR1 SEHNR, CDR2 FQNEAQ (reference sequence). The CDR3 loop spans 15 amino acids. Between the trimmed V and J ends, which lost 5 bases and 3 bases, there was a span of 13 bases. CDR3 in DNA: TGTGCCAGCAGCCCCGAAAACTCGTACACCGGGGAGCTGTTTTTT. Protein sequence: CASSPENSYTGELFF.

This clone was detected only a few times. J is TRBJ2-7 and V is TRBV30; 7 nucleotides align to TRBD2. With 2 bases clipped from V and 3 bases from J, the junction kept 13 bases outside the gene matches. CDR1 and CDR2 from the germline V gene are GTSNPN and SVGIG (reference sequence). The CDR3 totals 16 residues. The CDR3 region has the DNA TGTGCCTGGAGTTTCGCGCGTCGAGAGCGGGGCTACGAGCAGTACGTC. This sequence encodes CAWSFARRERGYEQYV.

Sample share makes this clone medium-sized. The chain has TRBV25-1 and TRBJ1-1; the D is unclear. CDR1 and CDR2 from the germline V gene are MGHDK and SYGVNS. Deletions cut 5 bases from V and 1 base from J, with 14 bases between. This CDR3 region has 15 residues. The CDR3 DNA follows: TGTGCCAGCAGTCCCTCCCGGCGGGGGAACACTGAAGCTTTCTTT. Protein sequence: CASSPSRRGNTEAFF.

This chain joins TRBV6-5 and TRBJ1-1; D uncertain. This CDR3 contains 14 residues. Per the germline V gene, CDR1 is MNHEY and CDR2 is SVGAGI. The germline V and J ends were trimmed by 4 bases and 1 base, with 10 bases remaining between them. As DNA, the CDR3 is TGTGCCAGCAGTTTTAATGGAGAGAACACTGAAGCTTTCTTT. Its protein product is CASSFNGENTEAFF.

By its share, this clone is medium-sized (0.01 to 0.1%). V gene TRBV30 combines with J gene TRBJ1-3; D perhaps matches TRBD1 (5 bases). Germline V gives CDR1 GTSNPN, CDR2 SVGIG (reference sequence). CDR3 length equals 13 residues. The V end lost 2 bases, the J end lost 3 bases, and 8 bases lay between the germline ends. The CDR3 loop reads CAWSQGYGNTIYF. CDR3 DNA: TGTGCCTGGAGTCAGGGCTATGGAAACACCATATATTTT.

The V gene is TRBV2, the J gene TRBJ1-1, with 7 bases that match TRBD1. V shed 3 bases and J 8 bases; nucleotides not matched to a gene: 3. Germline CDR1 SNHLY, CDR2 FYNNEI. The CDR3 sequence is 12 residues long. The CDR3 here is CASSDLTGEAFF. The CDR3 DNA reads TGTGCCAGCAGTGACCTGACAGGGGAAGCTTTCTTT.

This rearrangement joins TRBV6-6 to TRBJ1-2; D perhaps matches TRBD1 (5 bases). CDR1 and CDR2 (germline): MNHNY, SVGAGI (reference sequence). The CDR3 runs to 15 residues. The V and J ends lost 6 bases and 6 bases respectively, with 20 bases between them. The CDR3 protein is CASRPSTSGGHGYTF. The CDR3 DNA is TGTGCCAGCAGACCAAGTACGTCGGGGGGACATGGCTACACCTTC.

In its sample, this clone was seen a few times. The V call is TRBV4-2, the J call TRBJ2-5; 10 positions agree with TRBD2. Germline V gene sequence: CDR1 LGHNA, CDR2 YNFKEQ. The CDR3 spans 15 residues. V lost 0 bases, J lost 10 bases, and 8 bases stayed unmatched. CDR3 in amino acids: CASSQDPSGGDGQYF. The CDR3 nucleotides are TGTGCCAGCAGCCAAGATCCCAGCGGGGGGGACGGCCAGTACTTC.

This clone appeared a few times. The rearrangement uses TRBV27 and TRBJ2-3; D gene ambiguous. This CDR3 region has 13 residues. Trimming shortened V by 5 bases and J by 2 bases, and 8 bases separated the two germline ends. Germline CDR1 reads MNHEY; CDR2 reads SMNVEV (reference sequence). The CDR3 region has the DNA TGTGCCAGCAGTCTACTATACACAGATACGCAGTATTTT. Protein: CASSLLYTDTQYF.

Comments on this clone: The junction does not match germline at one end; this may be a read error. The genes are TRBV4-1 and TRBJ1-2, with 7 bases that match TRBD1. Germline CDR1 MGHRA, CDR2 YSYEKL. The CDR3 spans 12 residues. CDR3 region: CASNQQGNGYTF. CDR3 bases: TGCGCCAGCAACCAACAGGGGAATGGCTACACCTTC.

This clone turned up a few times. The genes are TRBV21-1 and TRBJ2-7; the table gives TRBD2 as D, unverified against the DNA. TRBV21-1 is reported as a pseudogene. The CDR3 loop spans 20 amino acids. The CDR3 region is CASSLGRKVWVSGMSYEQYV. CDR3 nucleotides: TGTGCCAGCAGCCTTGGCCGCAAAGTATGGGTTAGCGGGATGTCCTACGAGCAGTACGTC.

The chain links TRBV7-9 to TRBJ1-2; unclear D gene. CDR3 length: 14 amino acids. V lost 8 bases, J lost 4 bases, and 17 bases lay in between. Germline V gene data show CDR1 as SEHNR and CDR2 as FQNEAQ (reference sequence). CDR3 loop: CASSPAEEPYGYTF. The DNA for the CDR3 is TGTGCCAGCTCCCCGGCCGAGGAACCCTATGGCTACACCTTC. Together with reference TRBV7-9 and TRBJ1-2, the CDR3 gives the full variable domain: DTGVSQNPRHKITKRGQNVTFRCDPISEHNRLYWYRQTLGQGPEFLTYFQNEAQLEKSRLLSDRFSAERPKGSFSTLEIQRTEQGDSAMYLCASSPAEEPYGYTFGSGTRLTVV.

This clone was seen only a few times. This sequence joins TRBV4-3 and TRBJ1-3; D possibly corresponds to TRBD1 (5 bases). V was clipped by 0 bases and J by 4 bases, with 7 bases between them. Germline CDR1 and CDR2: LGHNA and YSLEER. This CDR3 spans 14 amino acids. The CDR3 sequence is CASSQDRTGNTIYF. CDR3 coding DNA: TGCGCCAGCAGCCAAGATCGGACAGGAAACACCATATATTTT.

V is TRBV6-4 and J is TRBJ1-5; perhaps TRBD1 as D (5 bases). Germline V gene data show CDR1 as MRHNA and CDR2 as SNTAGT. This CDR3 region has 16 residues. Trimming removed 6 bases from V and 2 bases from J, with 17 bases in between. CDR3 sequence: CASSLGLGVCNQPQHF. Here the CDR3 DNA reads TGTGCCAGCAGCTTGGGTCTAGGGGTATGCAATCAGCCCCAGCATTTT.

The rearrangement joins TRBV28 to TRBJ1-5; perhaps TRBD1 as D (6 bases). V lost 6 bases, J lost 4 bases, and 19 bases lay in between. The germline CDR1 and CDR2 sequences are MDHEN and SYDVKM. The CDR3 covers 16 residues. The DNA of the CDR3 is TGTGCCAGCAGGAGCCCAGGGGTAAAGATAAATCAGCCCCAGCATTTT. Amino acid sequence: CASRSPGVKINQPQHF.

V and J are TRBV28 and TRBJ2-5, with D possibly being TRBD2 (6 bases). CDR1 is MDHEN and CDR2 is SYDVKM in the germline V gene. The CDR3 has 14 residues. V was clipped by 5 bases and J by 0 bases, with 10 bases between them. The CDR3 DNA follows: TGTGCCAGCAGTGCCTGGAGGGACCAAGAGACCCAGTACTTC. Its protein is CASSAWRDQETQYF.

A few counts support this clone. The gene calls are TRBV19 and TRBJ1-2; D might be TRBD1 (6 bases). The V end lost 7 bases, the J end lost 8 bases, and 20 bases lay between the germline ends. CDR1 is LNHDA and CDR2 is SQIVND in the germline V gene (reference sequence). The CDR3 has 14 residues. CDR3 nucleotide sequence: TGTGCCAGTAACGGACAGATAGGCCTGGGAGGCTACACCTTC. This encodes CASNGQIGLGGYTF. The whole variable domain, filled in from reference TRBV19 and TRBJ1-2, reads DGGITQSPKYLFRKEGQNVTLSCEQNLNHDAMYWYRQDPGQGLRLIYYSQIVNDFQKGDIAEGYSVSREKKESFPLTVTSAQKNPTAFYLCASNGQIGLGGYTFGSGTRLTVV.

This clone is labeled as medium-sized. V is TRBV9 and J is TRBJ1-4; maybe TRBD1 (5 bases). The CDR3 is 15 residues long. Germline V gene data show CDR1 as SGDLS and CDR2 as YYNGEE. The V end lost 2 bases, the J end lost 8 bases, and 16 bases lay between the germline ends. CDR3 protein: CASSVGGSPREKLFF. The CDR3 DNA reads as TGTGCCAGCAGCGTGGGGGGGTCGCCGAGGGAAAAACTGTTTTTT.